This is a list of T cell receptor beta chains from one sample in a study of cytomegalovirus exposure and HLA in healthy donors. Sequencing was performed with immunoSEQ multiplex PCR; in TCRdb, only in-frame clones are kept and a portion is missing. There are 150,000 to 200,000 clones in the sample; around 79% occur only once, and more than 12% lies in the top ten. The specimen sequenced was PBMCs. The receptor set was obtained from a man aged 45-65 years in good health and CMV-seropositive. Both conserved end residues are part of each CDR3. The D gene is left open where the match is weak. Only some rows state a clone size, as once, few, many or a class for expanded clones.

CDR3 DNA	CDR3 protein	J gene	clone size	CDR3 length	V gene	D gene
TGCGCCAGCAGCCTAGGACGGGGGAAAGAGACCCAGTACTTC	CASSLGRGKETQYF	TRBJ2-5	.	14	TRBV5-1	.
TGTGCCAGCAGCCCAGGGACAGGAAACACTGAAGCTTTCTTT	CASSPGTGNTEAFF	TRBJ1-1	.	14	TRBV11-2	TRBD1
TGCGCCAGCAGCCAAAGACAGGGCAGCTCTGGGGCCAACGTCCTGACTTTC	CASSQRQGSSGANVLTF	TRBJ2-6	.	17	TRBV4-3	TRBD1
TGTGCCAGTTCAGCGACAGGTGGAGAAAAACTGTTTTTT	CASSATGGEKLFF	TRBJ1-4	.	13	TRBV19	.
TGTGCCAGTAGTATAGCAACAGCTTATAGCAATCAGCCCCAGCATTTT	CASSIATAYSNQPQHF	TRBJ1-5	.	16	TRBV19	.
TGTGCCAGCAGTTCCTCCTTCACAGGGAAGCTTGGAGACGTCCCGTCTTACGAGCAGTACTTC	CASSSSFTGKLGDVPSYEQYF	TRBJ2-7	few	21	TRBV28	.
TGTGCCAGCAGCTTGTTTAGCGGGGGGGGCACTAGCACAGATACGCAGTATTTT	CASSLFSGGGTSTDTQYF	TRBJ2-3	.	18	TRBV7-2	TRBD2
TGCAGCGTTGAACCCGACAGGGTAAATGAGCAGTTCTTC	CSVEPDRVNEQFF	TRBJ2-1	.	13	TRBV29-1	TRBD1
TGTGCCAGCAGGTTGAGCGGTCAGCGTAATGAAAAACTGTTTTTT	CASRLSGQRNEKLFF	TRBJ1-4	.	15	TRBV7-9	.
TGTGCCAGCGGGCAAGGGGCTCTCGAAGAGACCCAGTACTTC	CASGQGALEETQYF	TRBJ2-5	.	14	TRBV2	.
TGTGCCAGCAGCTCTCGACTAGCGGGGGGGGCGGAGCAGTACTTC	CASSSRLAGGAEQYF	TRBJ2-7	.	15	TRBV11-2	TRBD2
TGTGCCAGCAGCTTGGGACAGCTTCCCGGGGAGCTGTTTTTT	CASSLGQLPGELFF	TRBJ2-2	.	14	TRBV5-5	.
TGTGCCAGCAATATAGGGACAGTGAACACTGAAGCTTTCTTT	CASNIGTVNTEAFF	TRBJ1-1	.	14	TRBV5-6	TRBD1
TGTGCCAGCAGCCAAGAGATTGGTGACAGGAACACCGGGGAGCTGTTTTTT	CASSQEIGDRNTGELFF	TRBJ2-2	.	17	TRBV4-2	.
TGTGCCAGCGAGAGGACAGATCTTTATGGCTACACCTTC	CASERTDLYGYTF	TRBJ1-2	once	13	TRBV6-1	.
TGTGCCAGCAGCCTTTACAGGGAGAGCACTGAAGCTTTCTTT	CASSLYRESTEAFF	TRBJ1-1	few	14	TRBV14	.
TGTGCCAGCAGCCTCCCCGGTAGGGGCTACGAGCAGTACTTC	CASSLPGRGYEQYF	TRBJ2-7	once	14	TRBV7-9	.
TGTGCCAGCAGCTTGCCGGGAGAGGAGCTGTTTTTT	CASSLPGEELFF	TRBJ2-2	.	12	TRBV5-4	.
TGCGCCAGCAGCCCCGGGACAGTTGAGAACATTCAGTACTTC	CASSPGTVENIQYF	TRBJ2-4	.	14	TRBV10-2	TRBD1
TGTGCCAGCAGCCAGTCAACTGGGGGGGAGACCCAGTACTTC	CASSQSTGGETQYF	TRBJ2-5	once	14	TRBV4-2	.
TGTGCCAGCAGTTTACCCAAATACAGGGATAGCAATCAGCCCCAGCATTTT	CASSLPKYRDSNQPQHF	TRBJ1-5	.	17	TRBV28	.
TGTGCCAGCCGGGGAGCAACTAATGAAAAACTGTTTTTT	CASRGATNEKLFF	TRBJ1-4	.	13	TRBV6-1	.
TGTGCCAGCTCACCAAATTCGTGGAGCTCTGGAAACACCATATATTTT	CASSPNSWSSGNTIYF	TRBJ1-3	.	16	TRBV18	.
TGTGCCAGCAGCCAATTGGGGACAGGGGATAAAGAGACCCAGTACTTC	CASSQLGTGDKETQYF	TRBJ2-5	.	16	TRBV14	TRBD1
TGCGCCAGCAGCCCCGGGACAGGGCTAACTAATGAAAAACTGTTTTTT	CASSPGTGLTNEKLFF	TRBJ1-4	.	16	TRBV5-1	TRBD1
TGTGCCAGTTCTTCAGGGCCAGCCTATGGCTACACCTTC	CASSSGPAYGYTF	TRBJ1-2	.	13	TRBV19	.
TGTGCCAGCAGCTCCTGGGACACAACTAATGAAAAACTGTTTTTT	CASSSWDTTNEKLFF	TRBJ1-4	.	15	TRBV11-2	.
TGCAGCGTTGAAGATCAACGCGGGGGCCATCACACCTTC	CSVEDQRGGHHTF	TRBJ1-2	.	13	TRBV29-1	.
TGTGCCAGCAGTTTATCATACCGACAGGCCTACGAGCAGTACTTC	CASSLSYRQAYEQYF	TRBJ2-7	.	15	TRBV28	.
TGTGCCAGTAGTAGAAGTCGGGGGAATCAGCCCCAGCATTTT	CASSRSRGNQPQHF	TRBJ1-5	.	14	TRBV19	.
TGCGCCAGCAGAGGGCGGACAGGGGAAAATTCACCCCTCCACTTT	CASRGRTGENSPLHF	TRBJ1-6	.	15	TRBV10-2	TRBD1
TGTGCCAGCAGTTACTATGGCCGAGGAGGGAGGACTGAAGCTTTCTTT	CASSYYGRGGRTEAFF	TRBJ1-1	.	16	TRBV6-5	.
TGTGCCAGCAGCTCCGGGTCTCATGATGAGCAGTTCTTC	CASSSGSHDEQFF	TRBJ2-1	.	13	TRBV7-6	.
TGCGCCAGCAGCTTTGAGGCAGTTTACAATGAGCAGTTCTTC	CASSFEAVYNEQFF	TRBJ2-1	.	14	TRBV5-1	.
TGCAGCGTTGAAGATGACGGGCAGCCCCAGCATTTT	CSVEDDGQPQHF	TRBJ1-5	.	12	TRBV29-1	.
TGCGCCAGCAGCCCCTCTGGAGGGGAGATGACCATATATTTT	CASSPSGGEMTIYF	TRBJ1-3	.	14	TRBV5-1	.
TGTGCCACCGAACAGGGGACGAACACCGGGGAGCTGTTTTTT	CATEQGTNTGELFF	TRBJ2-2	.	14	TRBV28	TRBD1
TGTGCCAGCAGTTCCAGTCCGGGACAGGGTATCACTGGGGATGGCTACACCTTC	CASSSSPGQGITGDGYTF	TRBJ1-2	.	18	TRBV13	TRBD1
TGCGCCAGCAGAGTGAGGGAGGGTGGCAATGAGCAGTTCTTC	CASRVREGGNEQFF	TRBJ2-1	few	14	TRBV5-1	TRBD2
TGTGCCAGCACCCTACTAGACAGGAACAATCAGCCCCAGCATTTT	CASTLLDRNNQPQHF	TRBJ1-5	.	15	TRBV28	.
TGTGCCAGTGCGACTAGTATTAAAGCTACGCAGTATTTT	CASATSIKATQYF	TRBJ2-3	.	13	TRBV6-5	.
TGCGCCAGCAGCTTAAACGGTGGCTCCTACAATGAGCAGTTCTTC	CASSLNGGSYNEQFF	TRBJ2-1	.	15	TRBV5-1	.
TGTGCCAGCTCACCAAATCCAACAATCGTGAACACTGAAGCTTTCTTT	CASSPNPTIVNTEAFF	TRBJ1-1	.	16	TRBV18	.
TGTGCCACCCGGACAGGGAGTCCCTACGAGCAGTACTTC	CATRTGSPYEQYF	TRBJ2-7	.	13	TRBV2	TRBD1
TGCGCCAGCAGCATCGGACAGGGGTCATCCCGCACAGATACGCAGTATTTT	CASSIGQGSSRTDTQYF	TRBJ2-3	few	17	TRBV5-1	TRBD1
TGTGCCAGCAGTTTTCTATACAGGGGGCGAGAGACCCAGTACTTC	CASSFLYRGRETQYF	TRBJ2-5	.	15	TRBV28	TRBD1
TGCGCCAGCAGCCCCCAGCGGGGGGAAGAGACCCAGTACTTC	CASSPQRGEETQYF	TRBJ2-5	.	14	TRBV5-1	TRBD2
TGTGCCAGCAGTCCAGGACAGGGCCTGAGGGGGGACCATGAGCAGTTCTTC	CASSPGQGLRGDHEQFF	TRBJ2-1	.	17	TRBV28	TRBD1
TGTGCCAGCAGCAGCCCAGGGCAGCCCCAGCATTTT	CASSSPGQPQHF	TRBJ1-5	.	12	TRBV6-5	.
TGCGCCAGCAGCCACCAGAAACCTGGCGGGGCTAATGGCTACACCTTC	CASSHQKPGGANGYTF	TRBJ1-2	.	16	TRBV4-1	.